Shown below are 19 T cell receptor beta chains from a single sample sequenced in a study of tumor and adjacent non-tumor tissue in lung cancer. TCRbeta libraries were built with three rounds of nested PCR, modified from ARM-PCR. MiXCR, run by TCRdb on the multiplex PCR reads, gives a single entry per CDR3 protein. The sample includes more than 95,000 distinct CDR3 sequences, around three fifths of them seen just once. RNA was extracted from bulk tissue without any cell sorting. The specimen sequenced was lung tumor tissue. These receptors came from a man younger than 45 with non-small cell lung cancer.

Remarks on this clonotype: The conserved phenylalanine or tryptophan normally closing the CDR3 is absent here, so this likely arose from a read error. The gene calls are TRBV11-1 and TRBJ2-3; 9 bases match TRBD2. Germline-derived CDR1 and CDR2 are SGHAT and FQDESV (reference sequence). The CDR3 is made up of 15 amino acids. V trimming: 7 bases; J trimming: 2 bases; junction bases outside the gene matches: 7. Here the CDR3 reads CASNPAGGNTDTQYY. CDR3 DNA sequence: TGTGCCAGCAACCCAGCGGGGGGTAACACAGATACGCAGTATTAT.

Note on this clonotype: At one end, the junction sequence differs from germline, possibly due to a read error. This rearrangement joins TRBV11-1 to TRBJ1-2; D call uncertain. The CDR3 runs 15 residues. Germline V gives CDR1 SGHAT, CDR2 FQDESV (reference sequence). The CDR3 bases are TGTGCCAGCAGCCAAGGAACCTATGACGACTATGACTACACCTTC. Encoded protein: CASSQGTYDDYDYTF.

Details on this clonotype: No conserved phenylalanine or tryptophan ends this CDR3, so it is likely a read error. The rearrangement joins TRBV20-1 to TRBJ1-2; D call uncertain. The CDR3 runs 15 residues. Germline V gives CDR1 DFQATT, CDR2 SNEGSKA (reference sequence). V lost 0 bases, J lost 4 bases, and 15 bases lay in between. DNA for the CDR3: TGCAGTGCTAGAGACAGACGGGCCGGTAGCTATGGCTACACCTCC. Amino acid sequence: CSARDRRAGSYGYTS.

This clonotype was observed many times. The V call is TRBV7-8, the J call TRBJ2-2; 7 positions agree with TRBD2. The CDR3 is 16 residues long. With 1 base clipped from V and 3 bases from J, the junction kept 5 bases outside the gene matches. Germline V CDR1 and CDR2: SGHVS, FQNEAQ. CDR3 DNA: TGTGCCAGCAGCTTAGGAGGGAGGGCCTACACCGGGGAGCTGTTTTTT. Protein: CASSLGGRAYTGELFF.

Note on this clonotype: Sequence at one end of the junction differs from germline and may be a read error. The chain joins TRBV6-1 to TRBJ1-2; D remains unclear. Germline V CDR1 and CDR2: MNHNS, SASEGT. The CDR3 runs to 11 residues. The CDR3 reads CASSQFDGYTF. CDR3 coding DNA: TGTGCTAGCAGTCAATTTGATGGCTACACCTTC.

Concerning this clonotype itself: At one end the junction does not follow the germline gene, possibly because of a read error. The genes are TRBV10-3 and TRBJ2-3, with 9 bases identical to TRBD1. CDR3 length: 14 amino acids. Looked up from germline, CDR1 is ENHRY and CDR2 is SYGVKD. The CDR3 sequence is CAINRTGDQDTQYF. DNA of the CDR3: TGTGCCATCAACCGGACAGGGGATCAAGATACACAGTATTTT.

This chain uses TRBV11-1 with TRBJ1-1, with D possibly being TRBD1 (5 bases). The V gene lost 11 bases and the J gene lost 4 bases, with 17 bases spanning the gap. Looked up from germline, CDR1 is SGHAT and CDR2 is FQDESV (reference sequence). The CDR3 sequence is 13 residues long. CDR3 sequence (DNA): TGTGCCCGGAGCTCCCAAAGGGGCACTGAAGCTTTCTTT. This encodes CARSSQRGTEAFF.

Note on this clonotype: It is likely a read error, because the conserved phenylalanine at the end of the CDR3 is missing. This chain's CDR3 is CASSFIAGGNNEQFS. The CDR3 coding sequence is TGTGCCAGCAGCTTTATTGCGGGAGGAAACAATGAGCAGTTCTCC. The chain couples TRBV11-2 to TRBJ2-1; 8 bases agree with TRBD2. This CDR3 has 15 amino acids. Germline assignment: CDR1 SGHAT and CDR2 FQNNGV. The V segment lost 3 bases and the J segment 5 bases; nucleotides outside the gene matches: 6.

This clonotype was seen many times. The chain has TRBV20-1 and TRBJ1-5, with no clear D. Germline V lookup: CDR1 DFQATT, CDR2 SNEGSKA (reference sequence). V shed 0 bases and J shed 6 bases, with 9 bases lying between them. The CDR3 has 13 residues. The CDR3 loop is CSARDTAGQPQHF. As DNA, the CDR3 is TGCAGTGCTAGAGATACTGCTGGTCAGCCCCAGCATTTT.

Concerning this clonotype itself: At one end the junction does not follow the germline gene, possibly because of a read error. The V call is TRBV6-1, the J call TRBJ2-1; D may be TRBD2 (6 bases). Germline V gives CDR1 MNHNS, CDR2 SASEGT. The CDR3 has 13 residues. CDR3: CASSRDRRDVQLF. CDR3 DNA sequence: TGTGCCAGTAGTAGGGACCGGCGGGATGTGCAGTTATTC.

With respect to this clonotype: Because the CDR3 is missing its conserved closing phenylalanine or tryptophan, this is likely a read error. This sequence joins TRBV11-2 and TRBJ2-7, with D hard to call. The CDR3 length is 10 residues. The germline V gene encodes CDR1 SGHAT and CDR2 FQNNGV. With 7 bases removed from V and 2 bases from J, the gap between germline ends came to 3 bases. The CDR3 is CASTAYEQYL. CDR3 DNA sequence: TGTGCCAGCACTGCCTACGAGCAGTACCTC.

The chain recombines TRBV20-1 with TRBJ2-1, with D tentatively TRBD1 or TRBD2 (5 bases each). With 5 bases removed from V and 4 bases from J, the gap between germline ends came to 15 bases. The germline gives CDR1 DFQATT, CDR2 SNEGSKA (reference sequence). The CDR3 totals 14 residues. CDR3 sequence: CSAVTNGAYNEQFF. The CDR3, as DNA: TGCAGTGCTGTTACTAACGGGGCATACAATGAGCAGTTCTTC.

On this clonotype itself: Since no conserved phenylalanine or tryptophan closes the CDR3, a read error is the likely cause. Because the CDR3's place on the DNA is in doubt, the DNA is left out and the CDR3 is given as listed by TCRdb. This chain uses TRBV29-1 with TRBJ1-1; the D call in the table, TRBD1, was not verified against the DNA. The CDR3 comprises 14 residues, both ends counted. Per the germline V gene, CDR1 is SQVTM and CDR2 is ANQGSEA. Here the CDR3 reads CSVGGHRGDTEAFI.

The table lists this clonotype with a few counts. The missing conserved phenylalanine or tryptophan at the end of this CDR3 makes a read error likely. This CDR3 is CASSLPRSGEQYS. CDR3 DNA sequence: TGTGCCAGCAGCCTACCCAGGAGTGGCGAGCAGTACTCC. This rearrangement joins TRBV14 to TRBJ2-7, with no clear D. Trimming took 4 bases from V and 6 from J, leaving 13 bases between them. Germline V lookup: CDR1 SGHDN, CDR2 FVKESK. The CDR3 spans 13 residues.

In the case of this clonotype: Germline is not matched at one junction end, which may reflect a read error. This chain links TRBV11-3 with TRBJ2-7; a weak D match, TRBD2 (6 bases). This CDR3 is 14 amino acids long. Per germline, CDR1 SGHNT and CDR2 YENEEA. The CDR3 sequence is CGSSWRGRDDEQYF. For the CDR3, the DNA is TGTGGCAGCAGCTGGAGGGGCCGTGACGACGAGCAGTACTTC.

There are a few counts of this clonotype. Germline and junction disagree at one end, which may indicate a read error. The rearrangement uses TRBV11-1 and TRBJ1-6; D is unresolved. The CDR3 spans 14 residues. Looked up from germline, CDR1 is SGHAT and CDR2 is FQDESV (reference sequence). The CDR3 loop reads CGSSADTYTSPLLF. Written as DNA, the CDR3 is TGTGGCAGCAGCGCCGACACTTATACTTCACCCCTCCTCTTT.

In the case of this clonotype: This sequence may be a read error, since a much larger clone differs from it by one base. Because the CDR3 is missing its conserved closing phenylalanine or tryptophan, this is likely a read error. The rearrangement uses TRBV6-5 and TRBJ2-5, with D maybe TRBD1 (6 bases). The CDR3 loop spans 15 amino acids. Germline CDR1 MNHEY, CDR2 SVGAGI. V was cut by 0 bases and J by 2 bases, with 10 bases left in between. The CDR3: CASSYSGQGQETQYL. The CDR3 region has the DNA TGTGCCAGCAGTTACTCCGGCCAGGGGCAAGAGACCCAGTACCTC.

The table lists this clonotype with a count of one. The chain joins TRBV12-3 or TRBV12-4 to TRBJ1-1; the match to TRBD1 covers 10 bases. Trimming cost V 9 bases and J 3 bases; bases outside gene matches: 7. There are 14 residues in the CDR3. CDR3 sequence (DNA): TGTGCCAGAAGGGGGGACAGGGGTTACACTGAAGCTTTCTTT. This sequence encodes CARRGDRGYTEAFF.

This clonotype was observed a few times. This clone may be a read error of a much larger clone one base away. The chain has TRBV6-5 and TRBJ2-3; 9 bases align to TRBD1. The J segment lost 7 bases and the V segment lost 2 bases, leaving 7 bases of the junction unmatched. This CDR3 region has 15 residues. Germline loops: CDR1 MNHEY, CDR2 SVGAGI. The CDR3 protein is CASSYEDRGANTQYF. CDR3 coding DNA: TGTGCCAGCAGTTACGAGGACAGGGGAGCAAATACGCAGTATTTT.